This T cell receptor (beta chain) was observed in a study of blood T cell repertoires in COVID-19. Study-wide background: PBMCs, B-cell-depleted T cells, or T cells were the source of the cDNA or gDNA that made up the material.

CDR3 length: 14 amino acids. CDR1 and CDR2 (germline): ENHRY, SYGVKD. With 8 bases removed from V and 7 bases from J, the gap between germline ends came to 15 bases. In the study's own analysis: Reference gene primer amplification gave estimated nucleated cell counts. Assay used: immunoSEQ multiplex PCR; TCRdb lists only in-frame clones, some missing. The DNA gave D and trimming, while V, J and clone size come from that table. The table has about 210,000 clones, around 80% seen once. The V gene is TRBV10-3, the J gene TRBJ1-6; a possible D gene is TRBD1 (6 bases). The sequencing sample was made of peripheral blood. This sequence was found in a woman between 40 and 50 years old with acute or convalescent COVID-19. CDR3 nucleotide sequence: TGTGCCATCGCCCAAACAGGGCAGAATTCACCCCTCCACTTT. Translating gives CAIAQTGQNSPLHF.